The clone carrying this T cell receptor beta chain was detected only a few times. Its antigen remains unknown. This specimen belongs to a study of shared clonotypes between healthy human individuals. TCRdb's table, derived via immunoSEQ multiplex PCR, lists solely in-frame clones and lacks some. The sample gives about 2 million clones, about 95% of which show up once; roughly 1.1% is in the top ten. Positively selected for CCR7, the CD45RO-negative cells used as naive CD8 cells excluded terminally differentiated effector memory CD45RA+ cells. This CDR3 is built from 15 residues. Germline V gene data show CDR1 as SEHNR and CDR2 as FQNEAQ (reference sequence). V lost 3 bases to trimming and J lost 3 bases, with 15 bases between them. Study conclusions and caveats: Depth was large, yet rarefaction showed that sorted-subset sequencing was incomplete. Naive subsets generally exceeded memory subsets in estimated richness.

This sequence was found in a man aged 18 to 29 in good health. V usage is TRBV7-9 and J usage is TRBJ2-7, with D unclear. Sample: naive CD8+ T cells sorted from blood. The CDR3 DNA sequence: TGTGCCAGCAGCTTGGCGCCTTCCTCAGTCTACGAGCAGTACTTC. It encodes CASSLAPSSVYEQYF.